This T cell receptor beta chain was recovered during a study of blood T cell repertoires in COVID-19. This clone was observed once. The trim removed 4 bases at V and 0 bases at J, leaving 7 bases unmatched. This CDR3 comprises 17 residues. Looked up from germline, CDR1 is SGHDN and CDR2 is FVKESK. The data were produced by immunoSEQ multiplex PCR, yet TCRdb's version contains in-frame clones alone and is incomplete. The table includes 150,000 to 200,000 clones, around 81% detected once. The sample consisted of peripheral blood. This chain links TRBV14 with TRBJ2-1, with 9 bases fitting TRBD2. This receptor was obtained from a human donor with acute or convalescent COVID-19. The donor label of this sample is uncertain. The DNA of the CDR3 is TGTGCCAGCAGCCCCCGGCTAGCGGGACTCTCCTACAATGAGCAGTTCTTC. It specifies CASSPRLAGLSYNEQFF.